This T cell receptor beta chain was obtained from a study of CD8+ T cells in alopecia areata. Overall study context: Administration of oral tofacitinib to treated patients was at 5 to 10 mg twice daily.

The treatment was: oral pan-JAK inhibitor, 5-10 mg twice daily. Sequencing templates came from extracted RNA that was reverse transcribed into cDNA. Sequencing was performed with immunoSEQ multiplex PCR; in TCRdb, only in-frame clones are kept and a portion is missing. In the table there are approximately 200,000 clones, less than 45% of which are singletons. The CDR3 is made up of 14 amino acids. Germline V gene data show CDR1 as SGHTA and CDR2 as FQGTGA. V was pared by 5 bases and J by 5 bases, with 12 bases between. This TCR was sampled from a human donor with alopecia areata. Material: CD4+ T cells sorted from blood, obtained at approximately week 37, from a patient treated with tofacitinib. The chain is built from TRBV7-3 and TRBJ2-2; the D gene is possibly TRBD2 (6 bases). The CDR3 coding sequence is TGTGCCAGCAGCGCCGGCGGGGCGACCGGGGAGCTGTTTTTT. Translation gives CASSAGGATGELFF.